These T cell receptor beta chains were read from a single sample in a study of T cell repertoires in cytomegalovirus infection. MiXCR was run by TCRdb on the reads, yielding one entry per CDR3 protein. The sample includes over 100,000 distinct CDR3 sequences, 10% seen only once; the top ten take 25% to 40%. Antigens of these TCRs are unknown. The specimen was PBMCs, sequenced either directly or after in vitro stimulation (not recorded which). The receptor set was obtained from a human donor in good health (CMV status not recorded). Some clones in this sample may be carry-over from other donors' samples. The CDR3 runs from the conserved cysteine through the conserved F or W. A D gene is named only where the DNA matches it firmly. A clone size is listed for some rows: how often the clone was seen (once, few, many), or a class if it is expanded.

j_call d_call clone_size cdr3_length v_call cdr3_aa cdr3_nt
TRBJ2-1 - few 18 TRBV10-3 CAISFPGSGTQSYNEQFF TGTGCCATCTCCTTTCCTGGCTCCGGGACGCAGTCCTACAATGAGCAGTTCTTC
TRBJ2-1 - few 14 TRBV4-1 CASSQDPGVRRQFF TGCGCCAGCAGCCAAGATCCGGGAGTGCGGCGGCAGTTCTTC
TRBJ2-3 - many 14 TRBV11-2 CASSLSRDTDTQYF TGTGCCAGCAGCTTGAGTAGGGACACAGATACGCAGTATTTT
TRBJ2-5 TRBD2 - 14 TRBV29-1 CSVLAGGHQETQYF TGCAGCGTTTTGGCGGGAGGCCATCAAGAGACCCAGTACTTC
TRBJ1-2 - - 14 TRBV19 CASSIPGATYGYTF TGTGCCAGTAGTATCCCGGGCGCGACCTATGGCTACACCTTC
TRBJ2-5 - - 16 TRBV11-3 CASSYRPRAGQETQYF TGTGCCAGCAGCTACCGTCCCAGGGCAGGACAAGAGACCCAGTACTTC
TRBJ2-4 - many 16 TRBV28 CASSFLGTAYKNIQYF TGTGCCAGCAGTTTCTTGGGGACCGCCTACAAAAACATTCAGTACTTC
TRBJ1-3 - many 15 TRBV12-3/TRBV12-4 CASSINPTGGNTIYF TGTGCCAGCAGCATCAATCCAACCGGTGGAAACACCATATATTTT
TRBJ2-1 TRBD1 - 17 TRBV19 CASRGQGALSSYNEQFF TGTGCCAGCAGGGGACAGGGGGCCTTGAGCTCCTACAATGAGCAGTTCTTC
TRBJ2-7 TRBD1 - 15 TRBV28 CASSLVGTGVYEQYF TGTGCCAGCAGCCTAGTTGGGACAGGGGTTTACGAGCAGTACTTC
TRBJ1-1 - - 13 TRBV20-1 CSAKNRRNTEAFF TGCAGTGCGAAAAACAGGAGGAACACTGAAGCTTTCTTT
TRBJ2-3 - few 13 TRBV7-3 CASSFGGADTQYF TGTGCCAGCAGCTTCGGGGGAGCAGATACGCAGTATTTT
TRBJ1-5 TRBD1 - 15 TRBV27 CASSPGTDSNQPQHF TGTGCCAGCAGTCCAGGGACAGATAGCAATCAGCCCCAGCATTTT
TRBJ1-1 - few 14 TRBV5-1 CASSLFQGGTEAFF TGCGCCAGCAGCTTATTTCAGGGAGGCACTGAAGCTTTCTTT
TRBJ2-7 TRBD1 many 15 TRBV12-3/TRBV12-4 CASSSRDSGSYEQYF TGTGCCAGCAGTTCCCGGGACAGCGGCTCCTACGAGCAGTACTTC
TRBJ2-2 - many 17 TRBV7-9 CASSLGSGTLNTGELFF TGTGCCAGCAGCTTAGGTTCCGGGACTCTGAACACCGGGGAGCTGTTTTTT
TRBJ2-1 - - 12 TRBV19 CASSEGHEEQFF TGTGCCAGTTCCGAGGGCCACGAGGAGCAGTTCTTC
TRBJ1-4 - - 14 TRBV4-2 CASSRDGGNEKLFF TGTGCCAGCAGCCGGGACGGGGGAAATGAAAAACTGTTTTTT
TRBJ1-1 - - 15 TRBV14 CASSQAFRGRTEAFF TGTGCCAGCAGCCAAGCATTCCGGGGACGGACTGAAGCTTTCTTT
TRBJ2-3 TRBD2 many 15 TRBV7-2 CASSFSGGGTDTQYF TGTGCCAGCAGCTTTAGCGGGGGTGGGACAGATACGCAGTATTTT
TRBJ2-2 TRBD2 few 16 TRBV7-8 CASSPRAGANTGELFF TGTGCCAGCAGCCCTCGGGCGGGAGCAAACACCGGGGAGCTGTTTTTT
TRBJ1-1 - - 13 TRBV6-6 CASTYGGDTEAFF TGTGCCAGCACCTATGGGGGGGACACTGAAGCTTTCTTT
TRBJ1-4 TRBD1 - 15 TRBV6-5 CASRPGTGANEKLFF TGTGCCAGCAGGCCCGGGACAGGGGCGAATGAAAAACTGTTTTTT
TRBJ2-5 TRBD2 - 14 TRBV7-6 CASSFGLAGETQYF TGTGCCAGCAGCTTTGGGTTAGCGGGAGAGACCCAGTACTTC
TRBJ2-5 TRBD1 many 15 TRBV11-2 CASSHPGTGEETQYF TGTGCCAGCAGCCATCCCGGGACAGGGGAAGAGACCCAGTACTTC
TRBJ1-5 - many 15 TRBV5-5 CASSPRAAAVQPQHF TGTGCCAGCAGCCCCAGGGCCGCGGCGGTTCAGCCCCAGCATTTT
TRBJ2-2 TRBD2 many 19 TRBV6-1 CASSEWTSGSNGNSGELFF TGTGCCAGCTCGGAATGGACTAGCGGGAGCAACGGTAACTCCGGGGAGCTGTTTTTT
TRBJ2-5 TRBD2 - 17 TRBV12-3/TRBV12-4 CASSPPPGLAGQETQYF TGTGCCAGCAGTCCCCCGCCGGGACTAGCGGGACAAGAGACCCAGTACTTC
TRBJ1-1 - many 12 TRBV6-2/TRBV6-3 CASSYSGRGAFF TGTGCCAGCAGTTACTCTGGCCGCGGAGCTTTCTTT
TRBJ2-3 - few 15 TRBV28 CASSLSQAHTDTQYF TGTGCCAGCAGTTTAAGCCAGGCTCACACAGATACGCAGTATTTT
TRBJ2-1 - few 12 TRBV14 CASSQDRRDKFF TGTGCCAGCAGCCAAGATAGGAGGGACAAGTTCTTC
TRBJ1-1 TRBD1 many 14 TRBV12-3/TRBV12-4 CASTRDRLNTEAFF TGTGCCAGCACCCGGGACAGATTGAACACTGAAGCTTTCTTT
TRBJ2-5 - - 13 TRBV12-3/TRBV12-4 CASSPVTGETQYF TGTGCCAGCAGCCCAGTGACGGGGGAGACCCAGTACTTC
TRBJ2-7 TRBD2 few 14 TRBV12-3/TRBV12-4 CASSLGLVSYEQYF TGTGCCAGCAGCTTAGGACTAGTTTCCTACGAGCAGTACTTC
TRBJ2-6 - many 15 TRBV19 CASSKGSSGANVLTF TGTGCCAGTAGTAAAGGATCCTCTGGGGCCAACGTCCTGACTTTC
TRBJ2-3 - many 14 TRBV6-2/TRBV6-3 CASETWTATDTQYF TGTGCCAGCGAAACCTGGACGGCCACAGATACGCAGTATTTT
TRBJ1-2 - many 15 TRBV7-8 CASSLREGEAYGYTF TGTGCCAGCAGCTTAAGGGAGGGGGAAGCCTATGGCTACACCTTC
TRBJ2-5 TRBD2 few 15 TRBV9 CASSPQAGGPETQYF TGTGCCAGCAGTCCACAAGCGGGGGGACCAGAGACCCAGTACTTC
TRBJ2-1 - many 13 TRBV11-2 CASSLDRTEEQFF TGTGCCAGCAGCTTAGATAGGACGGAGGAGCAGTTCTTC
TRBJ2-2 - - 15 TRBV28 CASTSSGHNTGELFF TGTGCCAGCACGAGCTCCGGCCATAACACCGGGGAGCTGTTTTTT
TRBJ2-1 TRBD2 many 13 TRBV2 CASSLSAGGCQFF TGTGCCAGCAGTCTTTCTGCGGGGGGATGTCAGTTCTTC
TRBJ1-5 - many 14 TRBV7-9 CASSFQGNNQPQHF TGTGCCAGCAGCTTCCAGGGGAACAATCAGCCCCAGCATTTT
TRBJ2-1 TRBD2 few 15 TRBV20-1 CSAPTSGRPDNEQFF TGCAGTGCTCCGACTAGCGGGAGGCCCGACAATGAGCAGTTCTTC
TRBJ1-4 - - 14 TRBV12-3/TRBV12-4 CASSWTADNEKLFF TGTGCCAGCAGTTGGACAGCGGATAATGAAAAACTGTTTTTT
TRBJ1-2 TRBD1 - 17 TRBV12-3/TRBV12-4 CASTLRSGTGVDYGYTF TGTGCCAGCACCCTACGGTCAGGGACAGGGGTCGACTATGGCTACACCTTC
TRBJ1-5 - many 14 TRBV7-2 CASSPWGGNQPQHF TGTGCCAGCAGCCCCTGGGGTGGCAATCAGCCCCAGCATTTT
TRBJ1-5 TRBD1 - 17 TRBV28 CASSSAGQGASNQPQHF TGTGCCAGCAGTTCTGCGGGACAGGGGGCAAGCAATCAGCCCCAGCATTTT
TRBJ1-5 TRBD1 many 15 TRBV7-8 CASSLGRTGSQPQHF TGTGCCAGCAGCTTAGGTCGGACAGGGAGTCAGCCCCAGCATTTT
TRBJ2-5 - many 12 TRBV7-8 CASSLVSETQYF TGTGCCAGCAGCTTAGTTTCGGAGACCCAGTACTTC
TRBJ2-3 TRBD2 once 13 TRBV30 CAWILAGADTQYF TGTGCCTGGATTCTAGCGGGAGCAGATACGCAGTATTTT
TRBJ2-1 - few 16 TRBV12-3/TRBV12-4 CASVPRRVAVYNEQFF TGTGCCAGCGTCCCCCGGCGGGTAGCGGTATACAATGAGCAGTTCTTC
TRBJ2-1 TRBD2 many 14 TRBV12-3/TRBV12-4 CASSLLSGMGEQFF TGTGCCAGCAGTTTATTAAGCGGGATGGGGGAGCAGTTCTTC
TRBJ2-3 - few 15 TRBV5-1 CASSFRDVMADTQYF TGCGCCAGCAGCTTCCGGGACGTAATGGCAGATACGCAGTATTTT